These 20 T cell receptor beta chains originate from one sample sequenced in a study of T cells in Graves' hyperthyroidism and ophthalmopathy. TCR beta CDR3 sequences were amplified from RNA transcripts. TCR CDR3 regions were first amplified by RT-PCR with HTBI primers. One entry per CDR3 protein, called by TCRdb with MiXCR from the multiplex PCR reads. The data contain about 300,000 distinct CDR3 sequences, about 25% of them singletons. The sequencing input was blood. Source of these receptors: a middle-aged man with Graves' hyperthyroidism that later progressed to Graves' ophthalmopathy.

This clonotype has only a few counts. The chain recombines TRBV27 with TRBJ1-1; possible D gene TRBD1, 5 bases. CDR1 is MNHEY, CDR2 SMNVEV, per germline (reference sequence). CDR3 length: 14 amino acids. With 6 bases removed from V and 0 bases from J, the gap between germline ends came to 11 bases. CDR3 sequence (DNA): TGTGCCAGCAGCACGAGGGGTTTGAACACTGAAGCTTTCTTT. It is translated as CASSTRGLNTEAFF.

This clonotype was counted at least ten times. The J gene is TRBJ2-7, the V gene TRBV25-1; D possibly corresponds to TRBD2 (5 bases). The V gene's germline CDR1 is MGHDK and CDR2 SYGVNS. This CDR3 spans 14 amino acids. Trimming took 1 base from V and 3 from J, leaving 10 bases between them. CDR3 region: CASSESGGLYEQYF. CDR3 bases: TGTGCCAGCAGTGAATCGGGCGGGCTCTACGAGCAGTACTTC.

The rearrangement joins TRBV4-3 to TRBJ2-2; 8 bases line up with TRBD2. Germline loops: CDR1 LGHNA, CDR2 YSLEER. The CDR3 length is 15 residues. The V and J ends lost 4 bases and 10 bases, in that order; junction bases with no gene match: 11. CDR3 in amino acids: CASSPPGGGSVELFF. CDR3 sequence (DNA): TGCGCCAGCAGCCCTCCCGGGGGGGGAAGCGTGGAGCTGTTTTTT.

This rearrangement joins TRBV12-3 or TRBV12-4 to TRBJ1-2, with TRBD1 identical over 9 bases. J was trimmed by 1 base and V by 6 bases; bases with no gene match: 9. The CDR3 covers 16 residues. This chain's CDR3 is CASSPQGASLNYGYTF. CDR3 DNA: TGTGCCAGCAGCCCACAGGGGGCCAGCCTTAACTATGGCTACACCTTC.

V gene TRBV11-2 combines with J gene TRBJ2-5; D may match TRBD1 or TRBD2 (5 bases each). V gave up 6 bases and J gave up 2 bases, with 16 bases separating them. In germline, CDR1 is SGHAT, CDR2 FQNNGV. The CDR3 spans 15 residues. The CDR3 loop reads CASRPAGAVQETQYF. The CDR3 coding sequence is TGTGCCAGCAGACCCGCCGGGGCGGTTCAAGAGACCCAGTACTTC.

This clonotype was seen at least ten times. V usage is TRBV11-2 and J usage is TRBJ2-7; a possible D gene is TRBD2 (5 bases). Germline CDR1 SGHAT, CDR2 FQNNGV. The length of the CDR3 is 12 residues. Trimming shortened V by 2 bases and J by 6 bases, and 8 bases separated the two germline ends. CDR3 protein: CASSLPGFEQYF. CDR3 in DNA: TGTGCCAGCAGCTTACCGGGGTTCGAGCAGTACTTC.

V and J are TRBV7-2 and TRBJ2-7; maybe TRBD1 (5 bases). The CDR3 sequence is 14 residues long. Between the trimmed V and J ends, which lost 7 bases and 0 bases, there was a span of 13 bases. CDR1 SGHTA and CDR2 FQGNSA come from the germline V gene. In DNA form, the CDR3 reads TGTGCCAGCATCCCCGACAGCGCCTCCTACGAGCAGTACTTC. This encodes CASIPDSASYEQYF.

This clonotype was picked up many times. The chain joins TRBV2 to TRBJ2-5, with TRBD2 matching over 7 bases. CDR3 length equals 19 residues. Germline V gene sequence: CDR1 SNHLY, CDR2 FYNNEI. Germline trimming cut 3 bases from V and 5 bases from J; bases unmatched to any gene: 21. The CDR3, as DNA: TGTGCCAGCAGTGATTGGTCGCCTAGGAGCGGGAAGCCCAGGGAGACCCAGTACTTC. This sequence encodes CASSDWSPRSGKPRETQYF.

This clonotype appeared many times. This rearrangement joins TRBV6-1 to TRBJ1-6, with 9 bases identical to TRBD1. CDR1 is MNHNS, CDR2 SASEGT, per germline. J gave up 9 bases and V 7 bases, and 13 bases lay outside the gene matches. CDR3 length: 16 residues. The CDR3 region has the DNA TGTGCCAGCAAGCGTGACCCCGGGACAGGGAGTTCACCCCTCCACTTT. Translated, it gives CASKRDPGTGSSPLHF.

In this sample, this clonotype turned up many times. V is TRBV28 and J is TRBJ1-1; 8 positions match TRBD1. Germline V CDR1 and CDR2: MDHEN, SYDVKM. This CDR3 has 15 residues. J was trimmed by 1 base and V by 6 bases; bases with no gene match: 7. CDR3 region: CASSKWTGTNTEAFF. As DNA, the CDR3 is TGTGCCAGCAGCAAATGGACAGGGACGAACACTGAAGCTTTCTTT.

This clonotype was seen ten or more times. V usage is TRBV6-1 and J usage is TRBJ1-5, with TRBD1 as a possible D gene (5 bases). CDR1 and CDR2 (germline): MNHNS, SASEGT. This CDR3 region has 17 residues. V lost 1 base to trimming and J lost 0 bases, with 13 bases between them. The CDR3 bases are TGTGCCAGCAGTGAAGGCCAATCCGGGGGTAGCAATCAGCCCCAGCATTTT. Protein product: CASSEGQSGGSNQPQHF.

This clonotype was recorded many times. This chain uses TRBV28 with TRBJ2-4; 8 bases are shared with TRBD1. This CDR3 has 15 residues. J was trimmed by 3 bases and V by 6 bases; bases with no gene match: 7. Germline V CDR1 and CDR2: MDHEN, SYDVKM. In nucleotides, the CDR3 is TGTGCCAGCAGCCCCCCGGACAGGGACAAAAACATTCAGTACTTC. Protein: CASSPPDRDKNIQYF. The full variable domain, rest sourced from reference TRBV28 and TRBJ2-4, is DVKVTQSSRYLVKRTGEKVFLECVQDMDHENMFWYRQDPGLGLRLIYFSYDVKMKEKGDIPEGYSVSREKKERFSLILESASTNQTSMYLCASSPPDRDKNIQYFGAGTRLSVL.

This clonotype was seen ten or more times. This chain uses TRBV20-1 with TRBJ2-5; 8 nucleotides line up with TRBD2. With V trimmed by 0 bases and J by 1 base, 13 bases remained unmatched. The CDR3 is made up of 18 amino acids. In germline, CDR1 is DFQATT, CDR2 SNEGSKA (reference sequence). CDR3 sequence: CSARDSRRASGFQETQYF. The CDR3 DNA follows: TGCAGTGCTAGAGATAGTAGGCGGGCTAGCGGGTTCCAAGAGACCCAGTACTTC.

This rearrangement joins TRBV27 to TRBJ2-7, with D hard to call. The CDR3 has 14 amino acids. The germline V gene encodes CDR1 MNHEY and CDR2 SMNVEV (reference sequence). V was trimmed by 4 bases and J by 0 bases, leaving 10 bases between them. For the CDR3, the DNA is TGTGCCAGCAGTTCCTGGCAAAGCTCCTACGAGCAGTACTTC. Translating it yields CASSSWQSSYEQYF.

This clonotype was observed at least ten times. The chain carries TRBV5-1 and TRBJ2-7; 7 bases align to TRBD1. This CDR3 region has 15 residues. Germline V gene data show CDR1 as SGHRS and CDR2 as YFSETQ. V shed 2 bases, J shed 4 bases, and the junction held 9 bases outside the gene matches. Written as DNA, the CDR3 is TGCGCCAGCAGCTTATCCGGGACAGCGCGTTACGAGCAGTACTTC. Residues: CASSLSGTARYEQYF.

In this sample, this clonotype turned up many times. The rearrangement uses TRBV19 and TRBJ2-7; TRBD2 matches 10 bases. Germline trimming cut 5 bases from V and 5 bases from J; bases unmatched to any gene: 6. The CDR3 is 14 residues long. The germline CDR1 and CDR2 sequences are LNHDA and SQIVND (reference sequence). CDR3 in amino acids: CASSRVTSGNEQYF. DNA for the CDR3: TGTGCCAGTAGTCGTGTCACTAGCGGGAACGAGCAGTACTTC.

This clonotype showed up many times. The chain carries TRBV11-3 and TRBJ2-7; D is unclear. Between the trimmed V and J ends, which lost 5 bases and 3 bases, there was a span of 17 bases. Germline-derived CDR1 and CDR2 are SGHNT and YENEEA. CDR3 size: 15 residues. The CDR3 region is CASSPRLGQFYEQYF. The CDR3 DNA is TGTGCCAGCAGCCCCCGCCTTGGGCAGTTCTACGAGCAGTACTTC.

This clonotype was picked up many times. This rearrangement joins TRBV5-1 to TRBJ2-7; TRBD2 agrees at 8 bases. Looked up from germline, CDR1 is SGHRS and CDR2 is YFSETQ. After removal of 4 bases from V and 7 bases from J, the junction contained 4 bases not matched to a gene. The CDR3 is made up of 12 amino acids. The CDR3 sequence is CASSLTSAEQYF. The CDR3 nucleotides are TGCGCCAGCAGCCTGACTAGCGCGGAGCAGTACTTC. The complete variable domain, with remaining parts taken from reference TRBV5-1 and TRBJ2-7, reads KAGVTQTPRYLIKTRGQQVTLSCSPISGHRSVSWYQQTPGQGLQFLFEYFSETQRNKGNFPGRFSGRQFSNSRSEMNVSTLELGDSALYLCASSLTSAEQYFGPGTRLTVT.

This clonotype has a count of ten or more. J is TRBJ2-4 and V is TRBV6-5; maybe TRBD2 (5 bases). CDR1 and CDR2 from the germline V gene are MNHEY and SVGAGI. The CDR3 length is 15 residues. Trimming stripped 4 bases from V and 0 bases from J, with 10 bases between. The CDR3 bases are TGTGCCAGCAGTTCGGCTAGCCTAGCCAAAAACATTCAGTACTTC. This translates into CASSSASLAKNIQYF.

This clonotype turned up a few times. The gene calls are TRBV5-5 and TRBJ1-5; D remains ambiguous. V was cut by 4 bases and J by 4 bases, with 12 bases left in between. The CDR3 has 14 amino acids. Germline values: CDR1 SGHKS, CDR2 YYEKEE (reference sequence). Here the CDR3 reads CASSPGEWNQPQHF. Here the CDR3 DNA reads TGTGCCAGCAGCCCTGGGGAGTGGAATCAGCCCCAGCATTTT.